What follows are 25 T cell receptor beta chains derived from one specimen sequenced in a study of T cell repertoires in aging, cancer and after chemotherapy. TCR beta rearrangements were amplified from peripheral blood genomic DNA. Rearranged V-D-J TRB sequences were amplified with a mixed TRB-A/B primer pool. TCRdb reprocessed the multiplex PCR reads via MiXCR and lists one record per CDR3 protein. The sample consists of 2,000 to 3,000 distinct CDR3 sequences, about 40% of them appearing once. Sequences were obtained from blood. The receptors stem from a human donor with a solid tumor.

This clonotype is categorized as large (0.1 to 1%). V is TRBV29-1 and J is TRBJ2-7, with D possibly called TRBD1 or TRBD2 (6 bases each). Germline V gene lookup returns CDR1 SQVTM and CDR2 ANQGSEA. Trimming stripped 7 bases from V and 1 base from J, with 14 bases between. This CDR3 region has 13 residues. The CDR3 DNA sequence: TGCAGCGGAGCATGGGGGGCATCCTACGAGCAGTACTTC. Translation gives CSGAWGASYEQYF.

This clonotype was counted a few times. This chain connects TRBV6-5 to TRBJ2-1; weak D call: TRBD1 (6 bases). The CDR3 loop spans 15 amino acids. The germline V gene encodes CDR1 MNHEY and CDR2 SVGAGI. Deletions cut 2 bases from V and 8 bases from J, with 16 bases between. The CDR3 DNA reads TGTGCCAGCAGTTACGGGCACACAGGGTCGGATGAGCAGTTCTTC. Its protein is CASSYGHTGSDEQFF.

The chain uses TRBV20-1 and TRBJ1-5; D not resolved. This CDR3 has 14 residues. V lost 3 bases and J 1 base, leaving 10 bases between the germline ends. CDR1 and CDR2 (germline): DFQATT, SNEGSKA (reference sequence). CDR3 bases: TGCAGTGCTAGTCTTGGGCAGAGCAATCAGCCCCAGCATTTT. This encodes CSASLGQSNQPQHF.

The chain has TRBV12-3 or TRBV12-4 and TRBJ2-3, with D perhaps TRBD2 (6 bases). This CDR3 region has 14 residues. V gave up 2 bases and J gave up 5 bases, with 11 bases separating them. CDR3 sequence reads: CASSLTGAGDTQYF. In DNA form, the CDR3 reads TGTGCCAGCAGTTTAACCGGAGCGGGAGATACGCAGTATTTT.

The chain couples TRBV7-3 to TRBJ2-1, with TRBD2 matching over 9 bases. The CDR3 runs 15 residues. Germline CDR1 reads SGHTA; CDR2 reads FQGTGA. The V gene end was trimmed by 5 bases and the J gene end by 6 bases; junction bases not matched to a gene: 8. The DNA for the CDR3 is TGTGCCAGCAGCCGCGGGAGGGCCTTATCCAATGAGCAGTTCTTC. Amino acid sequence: CASSRGRALSNEQFF.

The CDR3 region is CSGGNAFF. The DNA of the CDR3 is TGCAGCGGGGGGAATGCTTTCTTT. The chain is built from TRBV29-1 and TRBJ1-1; tentative D call: TRBD1 (5 bases). Trimming removed 7 bases from V and 11 bases from J, with 8 bases in between. Germline V lookup: CDR1 SQVTM, CDR2 ANQGSEA. The CDR3 is 8 residues long.

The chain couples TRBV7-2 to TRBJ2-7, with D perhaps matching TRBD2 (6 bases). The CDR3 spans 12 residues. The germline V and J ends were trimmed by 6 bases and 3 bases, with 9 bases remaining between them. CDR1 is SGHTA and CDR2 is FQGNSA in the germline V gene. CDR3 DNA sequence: TGTGCCAGCAGAGTCGGGGGCTACGAGCAGTACTTC. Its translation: CASRVGGYEQYF.

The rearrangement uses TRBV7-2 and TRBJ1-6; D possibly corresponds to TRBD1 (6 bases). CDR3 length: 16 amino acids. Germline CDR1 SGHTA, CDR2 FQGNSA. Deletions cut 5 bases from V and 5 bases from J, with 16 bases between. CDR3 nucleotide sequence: TGTGCCAGCAGCCCCGAAGCGGGACAAAATAATTCACCCCTCCACTTT. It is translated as CASSPEAGQNNSPLHF.

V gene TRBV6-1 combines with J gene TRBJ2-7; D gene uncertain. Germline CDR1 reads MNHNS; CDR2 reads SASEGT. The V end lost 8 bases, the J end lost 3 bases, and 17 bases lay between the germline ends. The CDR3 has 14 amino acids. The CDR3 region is CASHRPLFYYEQYF. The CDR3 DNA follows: TGTGCCAGCCACAGACCCCTTTTCTACTACGAGCAGTACTTC.

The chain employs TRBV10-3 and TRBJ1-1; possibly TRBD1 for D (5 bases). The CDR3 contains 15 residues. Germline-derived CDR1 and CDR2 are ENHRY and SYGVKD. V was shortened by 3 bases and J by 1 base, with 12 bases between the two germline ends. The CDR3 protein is CAISDGDGTNTEAFF. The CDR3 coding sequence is TGTGCCATCAGTGATGGGGACGGTACGAACACTGAAGCTTTCTTT.

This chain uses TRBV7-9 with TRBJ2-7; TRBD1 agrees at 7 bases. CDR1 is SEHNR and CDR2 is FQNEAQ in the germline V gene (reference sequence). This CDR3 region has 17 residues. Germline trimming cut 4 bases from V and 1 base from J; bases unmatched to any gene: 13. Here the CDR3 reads CASSSYKGQFLSYEQYF. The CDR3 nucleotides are TGTGCCAGCAGCTCCTACAAGGGACAGTTCCTTTCCTACGAGCAGTACTTC.

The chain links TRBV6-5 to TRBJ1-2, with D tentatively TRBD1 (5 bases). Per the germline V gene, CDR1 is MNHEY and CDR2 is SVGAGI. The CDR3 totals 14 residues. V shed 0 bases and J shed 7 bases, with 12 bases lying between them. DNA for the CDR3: TGTGCCAGCAGTTACTCGACCCAAACAGGTGGCTACACCTTC. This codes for CASSYSTQTGGYTF.

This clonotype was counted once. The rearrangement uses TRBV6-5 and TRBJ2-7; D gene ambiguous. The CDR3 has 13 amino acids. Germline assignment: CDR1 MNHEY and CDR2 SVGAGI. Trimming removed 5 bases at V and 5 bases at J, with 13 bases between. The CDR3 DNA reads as TGTGCCAGCAGTCAATCGTTGGGCAACGAGCAGTACTTC. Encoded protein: CASSQSLGNEQYF.

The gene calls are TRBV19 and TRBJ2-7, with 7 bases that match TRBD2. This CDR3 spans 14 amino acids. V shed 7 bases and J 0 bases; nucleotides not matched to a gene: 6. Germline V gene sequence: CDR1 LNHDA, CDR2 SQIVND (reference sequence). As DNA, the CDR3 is TGTGCCAGTAAACTAGCGCAAAGCTCCTACGAGCAGTACTTC. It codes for CASKLAQSSYEQYF.

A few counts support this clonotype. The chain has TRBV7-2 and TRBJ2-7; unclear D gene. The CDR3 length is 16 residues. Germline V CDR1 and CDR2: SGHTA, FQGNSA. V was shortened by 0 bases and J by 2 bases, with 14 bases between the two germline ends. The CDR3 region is CASSLAHNPYTYEQYF. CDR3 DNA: TGTGCCAGCAGCTTAGCCCACAACCCATATACCTACGAGCAGTACTTC.

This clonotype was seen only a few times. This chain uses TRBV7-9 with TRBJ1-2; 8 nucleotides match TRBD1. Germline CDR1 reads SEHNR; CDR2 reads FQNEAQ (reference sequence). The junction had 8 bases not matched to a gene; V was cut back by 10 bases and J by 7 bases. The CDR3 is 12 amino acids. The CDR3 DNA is TGTGCCACCCTTCAGGGGGCGCCTGGCTACACCTTC. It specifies CATLQGAPGYTF.

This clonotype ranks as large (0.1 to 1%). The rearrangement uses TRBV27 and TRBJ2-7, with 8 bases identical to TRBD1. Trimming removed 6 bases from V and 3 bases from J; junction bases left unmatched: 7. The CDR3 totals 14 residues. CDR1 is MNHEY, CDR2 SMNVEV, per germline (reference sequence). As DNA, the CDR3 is TGTGCCAGCAGATTGGGGACAGGCCACTACGAGCAGTACTTC. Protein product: CASRLGTGHYEQYF.

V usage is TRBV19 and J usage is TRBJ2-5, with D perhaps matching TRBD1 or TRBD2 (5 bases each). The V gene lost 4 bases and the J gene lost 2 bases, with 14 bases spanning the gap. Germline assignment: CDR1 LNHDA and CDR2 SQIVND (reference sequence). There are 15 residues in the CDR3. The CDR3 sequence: CASSRGGQKQETQYF. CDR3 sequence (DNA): TGTGCCAGTAGTAGGGGCGGGCAAAAGCAAGAGACCCAGTACTTC.

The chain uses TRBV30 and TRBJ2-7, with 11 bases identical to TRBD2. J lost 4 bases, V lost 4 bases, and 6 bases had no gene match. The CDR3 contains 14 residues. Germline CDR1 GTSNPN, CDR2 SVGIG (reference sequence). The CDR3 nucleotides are TGTGCCTGGACCACCAGACTAGCGGGATACGAGCAGTACTTC. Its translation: CAWTTRLAGYEQYF.

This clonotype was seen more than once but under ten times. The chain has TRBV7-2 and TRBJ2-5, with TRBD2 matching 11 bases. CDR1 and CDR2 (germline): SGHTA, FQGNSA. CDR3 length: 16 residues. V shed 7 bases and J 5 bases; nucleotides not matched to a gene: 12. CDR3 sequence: CASTPFGSGGGETQYF. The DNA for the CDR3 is TGTGCCAGCACCCCCTTCGGTAGCGGGGGGGGGGAGACCCAGTACTTC.

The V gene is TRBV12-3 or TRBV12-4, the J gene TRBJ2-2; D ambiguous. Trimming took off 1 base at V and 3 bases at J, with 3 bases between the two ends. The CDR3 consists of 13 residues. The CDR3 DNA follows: TGTGCCAGCAGTTTAGGGTACACCGGGGAGCTGTTTTTT. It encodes CASSLGYTGELFF.

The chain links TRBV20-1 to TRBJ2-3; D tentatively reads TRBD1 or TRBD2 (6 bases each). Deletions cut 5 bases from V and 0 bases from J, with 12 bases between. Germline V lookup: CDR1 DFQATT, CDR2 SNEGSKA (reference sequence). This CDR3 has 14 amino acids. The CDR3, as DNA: TGCAGTGCTTCGGGGGCCTCTAGCACAGATACGCAGTATTTT. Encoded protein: CSASGASSTDTQYF.

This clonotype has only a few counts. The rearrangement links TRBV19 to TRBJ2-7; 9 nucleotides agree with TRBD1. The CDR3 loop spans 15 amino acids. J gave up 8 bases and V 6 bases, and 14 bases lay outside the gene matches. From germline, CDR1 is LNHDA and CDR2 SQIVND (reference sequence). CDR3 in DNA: TGTGCCAGTAGGACCGCGGGACAGGGAGTTACGAAGCAGTACTTC. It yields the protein CASRTAGQGVTKQYF.

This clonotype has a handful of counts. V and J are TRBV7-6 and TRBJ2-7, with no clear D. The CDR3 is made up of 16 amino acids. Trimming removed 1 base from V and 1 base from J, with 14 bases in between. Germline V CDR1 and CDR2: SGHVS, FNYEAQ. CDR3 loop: CASSLGSPPGSYEQYF. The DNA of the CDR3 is TGTGCCAGCAGCTTAGGGTCGCCCCCAGGTTCCTACGAGCAGTACTTC.

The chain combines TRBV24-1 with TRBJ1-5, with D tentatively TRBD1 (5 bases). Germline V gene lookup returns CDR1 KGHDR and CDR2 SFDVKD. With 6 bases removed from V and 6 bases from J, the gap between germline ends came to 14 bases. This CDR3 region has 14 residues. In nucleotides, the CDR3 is TGTGCCACCAGTCCAAGGGGCGTCGGTCAGCCCCAGCATTTT. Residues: CATSPRGVGQPQHF.